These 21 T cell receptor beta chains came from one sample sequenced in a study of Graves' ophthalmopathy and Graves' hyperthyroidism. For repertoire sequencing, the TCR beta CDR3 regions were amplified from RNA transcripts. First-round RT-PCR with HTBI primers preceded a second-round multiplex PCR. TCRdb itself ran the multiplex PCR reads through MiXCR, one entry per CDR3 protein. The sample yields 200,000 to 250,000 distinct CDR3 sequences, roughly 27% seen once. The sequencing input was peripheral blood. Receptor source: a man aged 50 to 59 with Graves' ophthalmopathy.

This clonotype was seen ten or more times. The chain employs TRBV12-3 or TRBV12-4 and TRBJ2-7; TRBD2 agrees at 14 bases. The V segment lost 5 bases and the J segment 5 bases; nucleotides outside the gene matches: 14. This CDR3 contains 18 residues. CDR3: CASSLYLGGLAGGHEQYF. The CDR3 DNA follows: TGTGCCAGCAGTCTATACCTAGGAGGACTAGCGGGAGGACACGAGCAGTACTTC.

The DNA of the CDR3 is TGTGCCAGCAGGGGGCTTCAGCCCCAGCATTTT. Translating it yields CASRGLQPQHF. The chain employs TRBV28 and TRBJ1-5; D possibly corresponds to TRBD1 (5 bases). Germline CDR1 and CDR2: MDHEN and SYDVKM. V lost 6 bases and J 6 bases, leaving 6 bases between the germline ends. The CDR3 is 11 residues long.

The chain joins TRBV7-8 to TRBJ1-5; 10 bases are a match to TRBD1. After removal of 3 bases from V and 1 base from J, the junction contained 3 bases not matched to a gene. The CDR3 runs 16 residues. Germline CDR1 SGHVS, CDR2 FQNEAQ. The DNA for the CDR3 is TGTGCCAGCAGCTTGTCGGGACAGGGGAGCAATCAGCCCCAGCATTTT. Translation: CASSLSGQGSNQPQHF.

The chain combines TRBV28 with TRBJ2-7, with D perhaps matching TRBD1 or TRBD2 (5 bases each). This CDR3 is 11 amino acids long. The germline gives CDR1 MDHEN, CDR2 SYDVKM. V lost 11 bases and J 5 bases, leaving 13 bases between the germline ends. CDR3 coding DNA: TGTGCCTCCGGACCGGGACACGAGCAGTACTTC. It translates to CASGPGHEQYF.

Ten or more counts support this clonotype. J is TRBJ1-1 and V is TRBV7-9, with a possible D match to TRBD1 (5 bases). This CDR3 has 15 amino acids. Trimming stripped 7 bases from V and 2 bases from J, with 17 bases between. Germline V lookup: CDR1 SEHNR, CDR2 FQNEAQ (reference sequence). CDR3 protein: CASTFSTDSNTEAFF. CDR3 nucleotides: TGTGCCAGCACCTTTTCGACCGACAGCAACACTGAAGCTTTCTTT. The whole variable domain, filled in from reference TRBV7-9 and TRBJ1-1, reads DTGVSQNPRHKITKRGQNVTFRCDPISEHNRLYWYRQTLGQGPEFLTYFQNEAQLEKSRLLSDRFSAERPKGSFSTLEIQRTEQGDSAMYLCASTFSTDSNTEAFFGQGTRLTVV.

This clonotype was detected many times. DNA of the CDR3: TGTGCCAGCAGTTTCTTCTCGACTGTTGTCTATGGCTACACCTTC. It specifies CASSFFSTVVYGYTF. The chain links TRBV28 to TRBJ1-2, with no clear D. Trimming removed 3 bases from V and 4 bases from J, with 15 bases in between. The CDR3 is 15 residues long. In germline, CDR1 is MDHEN, CDR2 SYDVKM.

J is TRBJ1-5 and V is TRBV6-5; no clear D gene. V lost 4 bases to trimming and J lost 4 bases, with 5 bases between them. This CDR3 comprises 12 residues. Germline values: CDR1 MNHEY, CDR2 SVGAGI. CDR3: CASSSPNQPQHF. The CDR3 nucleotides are TGTGCCAGCAGTTCTCCAAATCAGCCCCAGCATTTT.

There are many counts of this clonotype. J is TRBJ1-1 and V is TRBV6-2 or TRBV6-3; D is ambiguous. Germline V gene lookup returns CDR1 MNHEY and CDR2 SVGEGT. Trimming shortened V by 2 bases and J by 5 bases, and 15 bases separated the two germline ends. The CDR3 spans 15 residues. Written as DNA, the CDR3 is TGTGCCAGCAGTTACGGTCCACGCGGCGGGACTGAAGCTTTCTTT. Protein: CASSYGPRGGTEAFF.

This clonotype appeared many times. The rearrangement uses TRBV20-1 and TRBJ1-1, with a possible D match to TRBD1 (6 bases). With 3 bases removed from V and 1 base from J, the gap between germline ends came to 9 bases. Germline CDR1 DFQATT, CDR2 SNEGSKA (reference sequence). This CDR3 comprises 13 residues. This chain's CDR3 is CSASNRENTEAFF. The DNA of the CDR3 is TGCAGTGCTAGTAACAGGGAGAACACTGAAGCTTTCTTT.

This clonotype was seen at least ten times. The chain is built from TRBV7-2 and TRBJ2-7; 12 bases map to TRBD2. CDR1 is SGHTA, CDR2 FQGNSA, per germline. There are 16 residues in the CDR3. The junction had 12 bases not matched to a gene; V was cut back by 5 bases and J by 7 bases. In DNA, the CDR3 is TGTGCCAGCAGCCCAAACCCTAGCGGGAGGGCCCTTGAGCAGTACTTC. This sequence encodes CASSPNPSGRALEQYF.

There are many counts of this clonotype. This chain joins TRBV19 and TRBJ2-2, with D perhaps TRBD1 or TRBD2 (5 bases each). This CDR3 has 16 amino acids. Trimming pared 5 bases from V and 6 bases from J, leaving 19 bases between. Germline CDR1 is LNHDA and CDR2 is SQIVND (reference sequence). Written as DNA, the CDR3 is TGTGCCAGTAGTCCGGGACCGGTTGGTGGAGCCGGGGAGCTGTTTTTT. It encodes CASSPGPVGGAGELFF.

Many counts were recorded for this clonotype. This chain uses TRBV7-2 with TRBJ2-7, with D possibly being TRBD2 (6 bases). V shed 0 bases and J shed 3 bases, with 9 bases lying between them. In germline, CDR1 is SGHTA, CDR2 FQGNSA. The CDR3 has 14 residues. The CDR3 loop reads CASSLAGGLYEQYF. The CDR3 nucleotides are TGTGCCAGCAGCTTAGCGGGAGGACTCTACGAGCAGTACTTC.

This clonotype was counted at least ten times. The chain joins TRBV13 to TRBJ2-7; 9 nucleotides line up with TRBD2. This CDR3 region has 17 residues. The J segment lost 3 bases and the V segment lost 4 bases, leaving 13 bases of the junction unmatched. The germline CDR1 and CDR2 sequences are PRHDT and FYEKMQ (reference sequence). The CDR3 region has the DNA TGTGCCAGCAGCTCACTCGGGCTAGCGGGATCCGGCTACGAGCAGTACTTC. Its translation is CASSSLGLAGSGYEQYF. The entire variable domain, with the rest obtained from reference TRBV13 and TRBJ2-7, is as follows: AAGVIQSPRHLIKEKRETATLKCYPIPRHDTVYWYQQGPGQDPQFLISFYEKMQSDKGSIPDRFSAQQFSDYHSELNMSSLELGDSALYFCASSSLGLAGSGYEQYFGPGTRLTVT.

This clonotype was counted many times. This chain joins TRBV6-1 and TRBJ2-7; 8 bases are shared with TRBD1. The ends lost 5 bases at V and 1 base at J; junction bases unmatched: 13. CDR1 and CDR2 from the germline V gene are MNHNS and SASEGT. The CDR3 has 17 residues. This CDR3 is CASSLNRVGQGSYEQYF. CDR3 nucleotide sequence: TGTGCCAGCAGTCTCAACCGGGTAGGACAGGGATCCTACGAGCAGTACTTC.

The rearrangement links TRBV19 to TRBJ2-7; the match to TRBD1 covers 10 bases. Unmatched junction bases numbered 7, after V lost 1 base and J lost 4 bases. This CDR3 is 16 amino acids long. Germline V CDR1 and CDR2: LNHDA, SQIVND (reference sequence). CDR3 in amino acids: CASSIVGGQGLYEQYF. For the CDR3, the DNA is TGTGCCAGTAGTATAGTCGGGGGACAGGGGCTTTACGAGCAGTACTTC.

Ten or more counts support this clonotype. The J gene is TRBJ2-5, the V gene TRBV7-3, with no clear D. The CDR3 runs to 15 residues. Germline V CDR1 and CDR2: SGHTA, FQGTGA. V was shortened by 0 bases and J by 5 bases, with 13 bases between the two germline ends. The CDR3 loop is CASSLTGSPRETQYF. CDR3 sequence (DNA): TGTGCCAGCAGCTTAACAGGGTCCCCCCGCGAGACCCAGTACTTC.

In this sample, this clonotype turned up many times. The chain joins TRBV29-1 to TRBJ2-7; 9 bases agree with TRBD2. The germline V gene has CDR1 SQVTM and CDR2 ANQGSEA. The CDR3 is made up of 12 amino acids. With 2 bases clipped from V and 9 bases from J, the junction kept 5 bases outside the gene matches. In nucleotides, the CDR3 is TGCAGCGTTGAAATAGCGGGAGTCCTGCAGTACTTC. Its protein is CSVEIAGVLQYF.

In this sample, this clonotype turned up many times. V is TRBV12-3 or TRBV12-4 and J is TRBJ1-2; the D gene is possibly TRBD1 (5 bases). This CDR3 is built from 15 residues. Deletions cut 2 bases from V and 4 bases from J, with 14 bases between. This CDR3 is CASSLRDRAPYGYTF. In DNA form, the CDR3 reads TGTGCCAGCAGTTTACGGGACCGAGCCCCCTATGGCTACACCTTC.

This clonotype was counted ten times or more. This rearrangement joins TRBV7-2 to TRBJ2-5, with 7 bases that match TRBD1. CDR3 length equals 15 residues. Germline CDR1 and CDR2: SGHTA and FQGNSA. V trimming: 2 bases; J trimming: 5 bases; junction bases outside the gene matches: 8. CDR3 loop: CASSLNPTGWETQYF. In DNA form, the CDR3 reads TGTGCCAGCAGCTTAAATCCGACAGGGTGGGAGACCCAGTACTTC.

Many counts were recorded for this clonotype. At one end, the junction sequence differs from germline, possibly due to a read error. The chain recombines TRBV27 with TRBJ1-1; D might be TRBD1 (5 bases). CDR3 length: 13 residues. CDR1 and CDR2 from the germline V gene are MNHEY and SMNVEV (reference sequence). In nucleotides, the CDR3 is TGTGCCAGCAGTATATCACAGGACACTGAAGCTTTCTTT. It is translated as CASSISQDTEAFF.

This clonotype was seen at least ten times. In nucleotides, the CDR3 is TGTGCCAGCAGTTTAGGGTCGGGCGGGTATACCTACGAGCAGTACTTC. This codes for CASSLGSGGYTYEQYF. The genes are TRBV12-3 or TRBV12-4 and TRBJ2-7; perhaps TRBD2 as D (5 bases). With 1 base removed from V and 2 bases from J, the gap between germline ends came to 15 bases. The CDR3 runs to 16 residues.